This T cell receptor (beta chain) is from a study of T cells after yellow fever vaccination. Across the whole study: Fractions low in cell number were prepared with SMART-Seq v4 Ultra Low Input. The study's findings and limits: Most clones from primary vaccination resurfaced after the booster (around 95% CD4, around 89% CD8).

A word on this clonotype: The antigen is undetermined.

Each CDR3 protein gets one entry after TCRdb re-called the 5' RACE reads with MiXCR. The repertoire holds fewer than 400,000 distinct CDR3 sequences, with around 11% as singletons. Trimming left V 2 bases short and J 8 bases short, with 11 bases between. The CDR3 loop spans 14 amino acids. The germline V gene encodes CDR1 SGHTS and CDR2 YDEGEE. Sequenced material: CD4+ T cells sorted from PBMCs, taken 45 days after the yellow fever booster vaccination. The sequence came from a man between 18 and 29 years old who received the YFV17D yellow fever vaccine. This chain links TRBV5-8 with TRBJ1-6; D call uncertain. Written as DNA, the CDR3 is TGTGCCAGCAGCTTCGACGGTTTAGATTCACCCCTCCACTTT. It encodes CASSFDGLDSPLHF.